These 9 T cell receptor beta chains were all obtained from the same sample, sequenced in a study of shared clonotypes between healthy human individuals. Here immunoSEQ multiplex PCR was the method, and the copy in TCRdb shows in-frame clones only, minus some. The sample holds 2,500,000 or so clones; about 92% are singletons and the top ten take around 0.15%. Sequencing was carried out using naive CD4+ T cells sorted from blood. The sample's subset: CD45RA+ positively selected. These receptors all come from a man younger than 30 in good health.

The chain couples TRBV10-1 to TRBJ2-7, with 8 bases lining up with TRBD1. Per germline, CDR1 WNHNN and CDR2 SYGVQD (reference sequence). Trimming at V came to 2 bases and at J to 4 bases, leaving 7 bases not matched to a gene. CDR3 length: 15 amino acids. In nucleotides, the CDR3 is TGCGCCAGCAGTGAGCCCGGACAGGGCTCGTACGAGCAGTACTTC. This codes for CASSEPGQGSYEQYF.

The genes are TRBV10-1 and TRBJ2-1; 7 nucleotides agree with TRBD2. V lost 0 bases and J lost 5; bases outside the gene matches: 7. The germline CDR1 and CDR2 sequences are WNHNN and SYGVQD (reference sequence). This CDR3 region has 16 residues. The CDR3 DNA follows: TGCGCCAGCAGTGAGTCGACGGGTCTAGCGGACAATGAGCAGTTCTTC. This codes for CASSESTGLADNEQFF.

As for this clone: Within the sample, other DNA sequences also encode this same CDR3. This chain joins TRBV5-1 and TRBJ2-3; the D gene is possibly TRBD2 (6 bases). The CDR3 has 14 residues. CDR1 is SGHRS and CDR2 is YFSETQ in the germline V gene. V lost 5 bases and J 0 bases, leaving 10 bases between the germline ends. The CDR3 nucleotides read TGCGCCAGCAGGGCGGGGTCTAGCACAGATACGCAGTATTTT. Its translation: CASRAGSSTDTQYF.

The chain has TRBV19 and TRBJ2-5; D might be TRBD1 (6 bases). Germline V lookup: CDR1 LNHDA, CDR2 SQIVND (reference sequence). This CDR3 contains 15 residues. V shed 6 bases and J shed 5 bases, with 19 bases lying between them. CDR3 region: CASSRPSTGGETQYF. CDR3 coding DNA: TGTGCCAGTAGCCGACCGTCGACAGGCGGGGAGACCCAGTACTTC.

This clone was seen a single time. This sequence joins TRBV14 and TRBJ1-1; D not resolved. This CDR3 contains 14 residues. V gave up 1 base and J gave up 2 bases, with 8 bases separating them. CDR1 is SGHDN and CDR2 is FVKESK in the germline V gene. This chain's CDR3 is CASSQVRLNTEAFF. For the CDR3, the DNA is TGTGCCAGCAGCCAAGTACGCCTAAACACTGAAGCTTTCTTT. Full variable domain (rest looked up from reference TRBV14 and TRBJ1-1): EAGVTQFPSHSVIEKGQTVTLRCDPISGHDNLYWYRRVMGKEIKFLLHFVKESKQDESGMPNNRFLAERTGGTYSTLKVQPAELEDSGVYFCASSQVRLNTEAFFGQGTRLTVV.

This clone was picked up one time. The gene calls are TRBV5-1 and TRBJ1-2; D is undetermined. V was shortened by 0 bases and J by 8 bases, with 14 bases between the two germline ends. CDR1 is SGHRS and CDR2 is YFSETQ in the germline V gene. CDR3 length: 14 residues. CDR3 protein: CASSLDFGPRGYTF. The DNA of the CDR3 is TGCGCCAGCAGCTTGGATTTTGGGCCAAGGGGCTACACCTTC.

The rearrangement uses TRBV29-1 and TRBJ2-5; D is unclear. The CDR3 is 12 residues long. Germline V lookup: CDR1 SQVTM, CDR2 ANQGSEA. V lost 4 bases and J lost 4, with 10 bases in between. The CDR3 sequence is CSVVGLRETQYF. The DNA of the CDR3 is TGCAGCGTTGTGGGTTTGAGAGAGACCCAGTACTTC.

This chain joins TRBV6-5 and TRBJ2-3; 7 nucleotides agree with TRBD1. Germline CDR1 and CDR2: MNHEY and SVGAGI. J lost 4 bases, V lost 6 bases, and 1 base had no gene match. The CDR3 sequence is 12 residues long. The CDR3 here is CASRGQSDTQYF. The DNA of the CDR3 is TGTGCCAGCAGGGGACAGTCAGATACGCAGTATTTT.

This clone showed up just a few times. The chain joins TRBV5-6 to TRBJ2-3, with D possibly TRBD2 on 5 matching bases. This CDR3 has 12 residues. V shed 3 bases and J shed 11 bases, with 13 bases lying between them. Per the germline V gene, CDR1 is SGHDT and CDR2 is YYEEEE. CDR3 DNA: TGTGCCAGCAGCTCTGGACTCCTAATGCAGTATTTT. Translating it yields CASSSGLLMQYF.